This T cell receptor beta chain was identified in a study of T cells after yellow fever vaccination (dated by TCRdb to the late 2010s). A note on the overall study: The SMART-Seq v4 Ultra Low Input RNA kit was used to prepare libraries from fractions with low cell numbers. To follow T-cell clones before and after primary and booster YFV17D yellow fever vaccination, bulk TCR alpha and beta repertoires were sequenced over time. Two healthy male donors, one aged 18 to 30 and one aged 30 to 40 years, were included in the cohort. Bulk PBMC replicates and cell subsets were isolated from blood drawn at multiple timepoints before and after both primary and secondary immunization.

Summary of the overall study and its limitations: After the booster, most clones that had expanded after primary vaccination were detected again (about 97% of CD4 and more than 85% of CD8), suggesting broad maintenance of memory. The secondary T-cell response was weaker than the primary response but faster, peaking on day 5 instead of day 15. Because the study included only two donors, the extent to which the findings can be generalized is limited. A small fraction of clonotypes showed up in both the CD4 and CD8 compartments, probably as a result of convergent recombination. FACS-sorted repertoires could contain abundant contaminating clonotypes from the bulk population, so computational filtering was required.

As to this clonotype: This clone's antigen is unknown. There are no base qualities to consult, and no much larger clone falls within one base.

What this sample's treatment or condition label stands for: live attenuated yellow fever vaccine strain. PBMCs were isolated from peripheral blood using a standard Ficoll-Paque protocol. Dynabeads CD4 and CD8 positive selection kits were used to isolate the CD4 and CD8 T-cell fractions. TriZol was used to extract RNA from bulk PBMCs, CD4 and CD8 fractions, and dextramer-positive and dextramer-negative fractions. TCR cDNA was made using 5'RACE template switching, a step that added a universal primer site and unique molecular identifiers. Priming of cDNA synthesis was performed from both the TCR alpha and TCR beta constant segments. Libraries were amplified in two PCR steps, with sample barcodes and sequencing adapters added in the second step. Sequencing of the libraries was done on either Illumina HiSeq 2500 (2x100 bp) or NovaSeq (2x150 bp). The original methods were these. Demultiplexing of reads and collapsing into UMI consensus sequences were performed with MIGEC, and V(D)J alignment was carried out with MiXCR. Clonotypes responding to the vaccine were identified with edgeR on replicate PBMC samples, with the criteria of FDR below 0.01 and a log2 fold change above 5 up to day 15. Each bulk clonotype was labeled CD4 or CD8 based on which sequenced repertoire, CD4 or CD8, contained the clonotype at higher abundance. Starting from the raw public reads, TCRdb applied fastp trimming at Q25, assembled clones with MiXCR and retained in-frame beta chains. Rows are combined by CDR3 protein, so each entry shows the most common genes and DNA. The V and J calls and clone size are TCRdb's, not the authors'. The sample table contains tens of thousands of distinct CDR3 sequences; only one count was recorded for about 6.6% of them. Roughly 33% of the sample belongs to the ten largest clones.

The trim is 11 bases for V and 8 bases for J, with a gap of 24 bases between the germline ends. Inclusive of the bounding cysteine and phenylalanine, the CDR3 is 14 residues long. Only the CDR3 region is kept as DNA, spanning 42 bases read in frame from base 1. Rearrangement joined TRBV12-3 or TRBV12-4 to TRBJ1-1, with the D gene not clear enough to name. The clonotype originates from a man aged 18 to 35 who received the YFV17D yellow fever vaccine. The input for sequencing was CD8+ T cells sorted from PBMCs, taken about 5 days after the first yellow fever vaccination. The bases read TGTGCCTTCAGTTTTCGGTATAATAACCCCGAAGCTTTCTTT. The encoded protein is CAFSFRYNNPEAFF.